Detailed here is one T cell receptor beta chain. Antigen specificity is unknown. The record originates from a study of radiotherapy plus CTLA-4 blockade in lung cancer. Points from the study as a whole: Reports identified early blood T cell clone dynamics, with interferon-beta, as the best response predictor.

The data were produced by immunoSEQ multiplex PCR, yet TCRdb's version contains in-frame clones alone and is incomplete. The table records tens of thousands of clones, more than 70% of them present only once. V lost 8 bases and J lost 0, with 9 bases in between. The germline V gene encodes CDR1 SEHNR and CDR2 FQNEAQ (reference sequence). The CDR3 is made up of 13 amino acids. The source is a human donor with non-small cell lung cancer whose response to radiotherapy plus ipilimumab could not be evaluated. The sample in question was peripheral blood, obtained from a patient treated with radiotherapy plus ipilimumab. The rearrangement uses TRBV7-9 and TRBJ2-3; perhaps TRBD2 as D (5 bases). CDR3 DNA: TGTGCCAGCCGCCCGGGAAGCACAGATACGCAGTATTTT. The encoded protein is CASRPGSTDTQYF.